Detailed here is one T cell receptor (beta chain). The data are from a study of control samples from healthy donors and cancer patients. The method was immunoSEQ multiplex PCR; TCRdb's version includes in-frame clones alone and lacks a portion of them. This sample has more than 30,000 clones, with about four fifths found just once. V lost 0 bases to trimming and J lost 0 bases, with 9 bases between them. Germline CDR1 and CDR2: SNHLY and FYNNEI. This CDR3 comprises 16 residues. This TCR came from a woman aged 55-69 years with lung cancer. The V call is TRBV2, the J call TRBJ2-4, with D hard to call. Sequenced material: PBMCs. As DNA, the CDR3 is TGTGCCAGCAGTGAAGCGCTCAGCATAGCCAAAAACATTCAGTACTTC. Protein: CASSEALSIAKNIQYF.